The rows below give T cell receptor beta chains drawn from one sample of a study of coeliac disease. Here immunoSEQ multiplex PCR was the method, and the copy in TCRdb shows in-frame clones only, minus some. The sample includes some 1,300 clones, roughly 50% of them seen just once. Sequenced input: intraepithelial lymphocytes from the gut. All receptors derive from a man between 65 and 85 years old without celiac disease. Each CDR3 is given with its conserved first and last residue. D genes are given only for firm matches. Size values are once, few and many counts, or a class for expanded clones, and some rows have none.

cdr3_aa: CASSSGTGVKNEKLFF
cdr3_nt: TGTGCCAGCAGCTCCGGGACAGGGGTAAAGAATGAAAAACTGTTTTTT
clone_size: NA
j_call: TRBJ1-4
v_call: TRBV5-6
d_call: TRBD1
cdr3_length: 16

cdr3_aa: CASSPGGGDTGELFF
cdr3_nt: TGTGCCAGCAGTCCAGGAGGGGGGGACACCGGGGAGCTGTTTTTT
clone_size: NA
j_call: TRBJ2-2
v_call: TRBV27
d_call: NA
cdr3_length: 15

cdr3_aa: CASSLDRGLSGNTIYF
cdr3_nt: TGCGCCAGCAGCCTCGACAGGGGGCTCTCTGGAAACACCATATATTTT
clone_size: few
j_call: TRBJ1-3
v_call: TRBV5-1
d_call: TRBD1
cdr3_length: 16

cdr3_aa: CASSVSGSNEQYF
cdr3_nt: TGTGCCAGCAGTGTTAGCGGCTCCAACGAGCAGTACTTC
clone_size: NA
j_call: TRBJ2-7
v_call: TRBV2
d_call: NA
cdr3_length: 13

cdr3_aa: CASSSDRGLRGYTF
cdr3_nt: TGCGCCAGCAGTTCGGACAGGGGGCTGCGGGGCTACACCTTC
clone_size: few
j_call: TRBJ1-2
v_call: TRBV5-1
d_call: TRBD1
cdr3_length: 14

cdr3_aa: CASSADREAYNEQFF
cdr3_nt: TGTGCCAGCAGTGCGGACAGGGAAGCCTACAATGAGCAGTTCTTC
clone_size: NA
j_call: TRBJ2-1
v_call: TRBV6-1
d_call: TRBD1
cdr3_length: 15

cdr3_aa: CSVKTGLSADTQYF
cdr3_nt: TGCAGCGTTAAGACAGGGCTTTCCGCAGATACGCAGTATTTT
clone_size: NA
j_call: TRBJ2-3
v_call: TRBV29-1
d_call: TRBD1
cdr3_length: 14

cdr3_aa: CASSSLDTQYF
cdr3_nt: TGTGCCAGCAGCTCCCTAGATACGCAGTATTTT
clone_size: NA
j_call: TRBJ2-3
v_call: TRBV7-9
d_call: NA
cdr3_length: 11

cdr3_aa: CSVGVQEGGGYTF
cdr3_nt: TGCAGCGTCGGAGTACAAGAAGGGGGCGGCTACACCTTC
clone_size: NA
j_call: TRBJ1-2
v_call: TRBV29-1
d_call: TRBD1
cdr3_length: 13

cdr3_aa: CASSQLVAYEQYF
cdr3_nt: TGTGCCAGTAGTCAACTAGTTGCCTACGAGCAGTACTTC
clone_size: NA
j_call: TRBJ2-7
v_call: TRBV19
d_call: NA
cdr3_length: 13

cdr3_aa: CASSQKLATSTDTQYF
cdr3_nt: TGCGCCAGCAGCCAAAAACTAGCGACCAGCACAGATACGCAGTATTTT
clone_size: large
j_call: TRBJ2-3
v_call: TRBV4-1
d_call: TRBD2
cdr3_length: 16

cdr3_aa: CASSSGIGQETQYF
cdr3_nt: TGTGCCAGCAGCTCCGGGATCGGCCAAGAGACCCAGTACTTC
clone_size: NA
j_call: TRBJ2-5
v_call: TRBV5-5
d_call: NA
cdr3_length: 14

cdr3_aa: CSVRPAGGPYNEQFF
cdr3_nt: TGCAGCGTTCGTCCGGCCGGGGGGCCGTACAATGAGCAGTTCTTC
clone_size: NA
j_call: TRBJ2-1
v_call: TRBV29-1
d_call: NA
cdr3_length: 15

cdr3_aa: CASSWGLAGAQYF
cdr3_nt: TGTGCCAGCAGCTGGGGACTAGCGGGGGCCCAGTACTTC
clone_size: NA
j_call: TRBJ2-5
v_call: TRBV7-3
d_call: TRBD2
cdr3_length: 13

cdr3_aa: CASSPHSGFSGANVLTF
cdr3_nt: TGTGCCAGCAGCCCACACTCAGGGTTCTCTGGGGCCAACGTCCTGACTTTC
clone_size: few
j_call: TRBJ2-6
v_call: TRBV27
d_call: NA
cdr3_length: 17

cdr3_aa: CAIAAGRSTDTQYF
cdr3_nt: TGTGCCATCGCGGCGGGAAGGAGCACAGATACGCAGTATTTT
clone_size: NA
j_call: TRBJ2-3
v_call: TRBV10-3
d_call: NA
cdr3_length: 14

cdr3_aa: CASSGQLANTGELFF
cdr3_nt: TGTGCCAGCAGTGGACAGCTAGCGAACACCGGGGAGCTGTTTTTT
clone_size: NA
j_call: TRBJ2-2
v_call: TRBV2
d_call: NA
cdr3_length: 15

cdr3_aa: CASSDVNSNQPQHF
cdr3_nt: TGTGCCAGCAGTGATGTAAATAGCAATCAGCCCCAGCATTTT
clone_size: NA
j_call: TRBJ1-5
v_call: TRBV2
d_call: NA
cdr3_length: 14

cdr3_aa: CASSGGTSGGDEQFF
cdr3_nt: TGCGCCAGCAGCGGCGGGACTAGCGGCGGCGATGAGCAGTTCTTC
clone_size: NA
j_call: TRBJ2-1
v_call: TRBV5-1
d_call: TRBD2
cdr3_length: 15

cdr3_aa: CASSSNRTSGGVSAGELFF
cdr3_nt: TGTGCCAGCAGCTCCAATAGGACTAGCGGGGGGGTATCCGCCGGGGAGCTGTTTTTT
clone_size: NA
j_call: TRBJ2-2
v_call: TRBV7-3
d_call: TRBD2
cdr3_length: 19

cdr3_aa: CASSLEARGGSPLHF
cdr3_nt: TGTGCCAGCAGTTTAGAAGCCAGGGGTGGCTCACCCCTCCACTTT
clone_size: NA
j_call: TRBJ1-6
v_call: TRBV28
d_call: NA
cdr3_length: 15

cdr3_aa: CASRQGAKTQYF
cdr3_nt: TGTGCCAGTCGACAGGGGGCAAAGACCCAGTACTTC
clone_size: few
j_call: TRBJ2-5
v_call: TRBV6-6
d_call: TRBD1
cdr3_length: 12

cdr3_aa: CASSQRGQTQYF
cdr3_nt: TGTGCCAGCAGCCAGCGGGGACAGACCCAGTACTTC
clone_size: NA
j_call: TRBJ2-5
v_call: TRBV2
d_call: TRBD2
cdr3_length: 12

cdr3_aa: CSVSLGTALNQPQHF
cdr3_nt: TGCAGCGTAAGTCTAGGGACAGCATTAAATCAGCCCCAGCATTTT
clone_size: few
j_call: TRBJ1-5
v_call: TRBV29-1
d_call: TRBD1
cdr3_length: 15

cdr3_aa: CATSTGGKNYGYTF
cdr3_nt: TGCGCCACCTCAACAGGGGGGAAGAACTATGGCTACACCTTC
clone_size: NA
j_call: TRBJ1-2
v_call: TRBV5-1
d_call: TRBD1
cdr3_length: 14

cdr3_aa: CASSLGGGVSAEAFF
cdr3_nt: TGTGCCAGCAGCTTAGGGGGGGGTGTAAGCGCTGAAGCTTTCTTT
clone_size: NA
j_call: TRBJ1-1
v_call: TRBV11-2
d_call: NA
cdr3_length: 15

cdr3_aa: CASSIPGADYGYTF
cdr3_nt: TGTGCCAGTAGTATCCCAGGGGCAGACTATGGCTACACCTTC
clone_size: NA
j_call: TRBJ1-2
v_call: TRBV19
d_call: NA
cdr3_length: 14

cdr3_aa: CASSLVPDNYGYTF
cdr3_nt: TGCGCCAGCAGCTTGGTACCAGATAACTATGGCTACACCTTC
clone_size: NA
j_call: TRBJ1-2
v_call: TRBV5-1
d_call: NA
cdr3_length: 14

cdr3_aa: CASSEGTFLVKWWGVIYEQYF
cdr3_nt: TGTGCCAGCAGTGAAGGTACGTTTCTGGTGAAATGGTGGGGGGTCATCTACGAGCAGTACTTC
clone_size: few
j_call: TRBJ2-7
v_call: TRBV6-1
d_call: NA
cdr3_length: 21